The 10 T cell receptor beta chains below all came from one sample that was sequenced in a study of siplizumab effects on memory and regulatory T cells. Sequenced by immunoSEQ multiplex PCR; TCRdb stores in-frame clones only, minus some. The sample lists approximately 120,000 clones, about 91% occurring once. The source material was Tregs sorted from blood. The receptors originated from a human donor in good health.

The chain carries TRBV4-1 and TRBJ1-2; perhaps TRBD1 as D (6 bases). With 4 bases removed from V and 4 bases from J, the gap between germline ends came to 22 bases. CDR1 and CDR2 (germline): MGHRA, YSYEKL. The CDR3 loop spans 17 amino acids. CDR3: CASSPQATGAAVYGYTF. As DNA, the CDR3 is TGCGCCAGCAGCCCCCAAGCAACGGGGGCGGCTGTCTATGGCTACACCTTC.

The chain links TRBV6-5 to TRBJ1-2; TRBD1 is a possible D gene (5 bases). The V end was cut by 6 bases, the J end by 5 bases, with 16 bases between. This CDR3 comprises 14 residues. The germline gives CDR1 MNHEY, CDR2 SVGAGI. CDR3 bases: TGTGCCAGCAGGATCGGGCAGGGAGCGTATGGCTACACCTTC. It is translated as CASRIGQGAYGYTF.

The table lists this clone with a count of one. The J gene is TRBJ2-1, the V gene TRBV11-2; D may be TRBD2 (6 bases). Trimming pared 5 bases from V and 4 bases from J, leaving 18 bases between. Germline loops: CDR1 SGHAT, CDR2 FQNNGV. The CDR3 covers 16 residues. The CDR3 region has the DNA TGTGCCAGCAGCCCGGCGGGGAGTCGACTATACAATGAGCAGTTCTTC. Translation: CASSPAGSRLYNEQFF.

The chain couples TRBV6-5 to TRBJ1-1, with no clear D. CDR3 length equals 11 residues. Trimming pared 6 bases from V and 3 bases from J, leaving 5 bases between. Germline V CDR1 and CDR2: MNHEY, SVGAGI. CDR3 loop: CASSSYTEAFF. CDR3 sequence (DNA): TGTGCCAGCAGCTCCTACACTGAAGCTTTCTTT.

The chain combines TRBV19 with TRBJ2-7; 10 bases are shared with TRBD1. The CDR3 is 17 amino acids. The junction had 14 bases not matched to a gene; V was cut back by 6 bases and J by 3 bases. In germline, CDR1 is LNHDA, CDR2 SQIVND (reference sequence). The CDR3 protein is CASSAGTGVSILYEQYF. The CDR3 region has the DNA TGTGCCAGTAGCGCCGGGACAGGGGTCTCCATCCTCTACGAGCAGTACTTC. The whole variable domain, remainder taken from reference TRBV19 and TRBJ2-7, is DGGITQSPKYLFRKEGQNVTLSCEQNLNHDAMYWYRQDPGQGLRLIYYSQIVNDFQKGDIAEGYSVSREKKESFPLTVTSAQKNPTAFYLCASSAGTGVSILYEQYFGPGTRLTVT.

The rearrangement links TRBV19 to TRBJ1-5; D unclear. CDR1 is LNHDA and CDR2 is SQIVND in the germline V gene (reference sequence). Trimming pared 6 bases from V and 0 bases from J, leaving 9 bases between. The CDR3 length is 14 residues. CDR3 sequence reads: CASRGEYSNQPQHF. DNA of the CDR3: TGTGCCAGTAGAGGTGAATATAGCAATCAGCCCCAGCATTTT.

This sequence joins TRBV10-3 and TRBJ1-2; D gene uncertain. V lost 5 bases, J lost 7 bases, and 8 bases lay in between. This CDR3 has 11 residues. Germline lookup yields CDR1 ENHRY and CDR2 SYGVKD. This CDR3 reads CAISPEVGYTF. CDR3 DNA sequence: TGTGCCATCAGTCCCGAGGTTGGCTACACCTTC.

In DNA form, the CDR3 reads TGTGCCAGCAGTGACTTCTGGGGGGAAAACACTGAAGCTTTCTTT. Translating it yields CASSDFWGENTEAFF. J is TRBJ1-1 and V is TRBV2, with D possibly being TRBD1 (5 bases). In germline, CDR1 is SNHLY, CDR2 FYNNEI. This CDR3 has 15 amino acids. The germline V and J ends were trimmed by 3 bases and 2 bases, with 13 bases remaining between them.

This chain connects TRBV5-1 to TRBJ2-1; D not certain. Germline CDR1 is SGHRS and CDR2 is YFSETQ. Trimming stripped 1 base from V and 8 bases from J, with 7 bases between. The CDR3 runs 12 residues. Here the CDR3 DNA reads TGCGCCAGCAGCTTGTCGTTCTATGAGCAGTTCTTC. Its translation: CASSLSFYEQFF.

V gene TRBV11-2 combines with J gene TRBJ2-3; weak D call: TRBD1 (6 bases). V lost 2 bases, J lost 2 bases, and 17 bases lay in between. Looked up from germline, CDR1 is SGHAT and CDR2 is FQNNGV. There are 17 residues in the CDR3. The CDR3 region has the DNA TGTGCCAGCAGCTTAACGCCCCAGAGGGGACACACAGATACGCAGTATTTT. Translating it yields CASSLTPQRGHTDTQYF.